This TCR beta chain was captured by sequencing in a study of shared clonotypes between healthy human individuals. Findings and limits, study-wide: The expectation was that sequencing depth would affect clonotype sharing among donors.

Sequencing was performed on unsorted PBMC DNA using ten immunoSEQ deep assay plates. TCRdb's table, derived via immunoSEQ multiplex PCR, lists solely in-frame clones and lacks some. The sample holds fewer than 600,000 clones, around 79% seen once. Details on this clone: The antigen is undetermined.

Only Caucasian adults living in Nashville, Tennessee made up the donor group. This clonotype was sampled from a woman in her forties in good health. Some clones in this sample may be carry-over from other donors' samples. Sequencing input: PBMCs.

Here the CDR3 DNA reads TGTGCCAGCAGCTTAATGGTCTCTGGAAACACCATATATTTT. As protein: CASSLMVSGNTIYF. The chain has TRBV7-6 and TRBJ1-3; no definite D call. CDR1 and CDR2 (germline): SGHVS, FNYEAQ. The CDR3 runs 14 residues. V dropped 2 bases and J dropped 0 bases, with 5 bases sitting between them.